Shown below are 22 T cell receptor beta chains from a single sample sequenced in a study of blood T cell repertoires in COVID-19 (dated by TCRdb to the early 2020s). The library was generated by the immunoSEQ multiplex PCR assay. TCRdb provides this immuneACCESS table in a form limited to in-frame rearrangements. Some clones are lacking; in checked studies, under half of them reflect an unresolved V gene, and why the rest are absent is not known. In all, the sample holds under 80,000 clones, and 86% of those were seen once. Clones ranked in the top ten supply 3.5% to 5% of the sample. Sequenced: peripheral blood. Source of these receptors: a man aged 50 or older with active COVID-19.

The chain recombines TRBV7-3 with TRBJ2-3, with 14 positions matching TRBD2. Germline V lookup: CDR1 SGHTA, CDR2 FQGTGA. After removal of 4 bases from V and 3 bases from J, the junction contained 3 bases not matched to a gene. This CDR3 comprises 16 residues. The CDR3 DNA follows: TGTGCCAGCAGCTCGGGACTAGCGGGGGTTACAGATACGCAGTATTTT. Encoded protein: CASSSGLAGVTDTQYF.

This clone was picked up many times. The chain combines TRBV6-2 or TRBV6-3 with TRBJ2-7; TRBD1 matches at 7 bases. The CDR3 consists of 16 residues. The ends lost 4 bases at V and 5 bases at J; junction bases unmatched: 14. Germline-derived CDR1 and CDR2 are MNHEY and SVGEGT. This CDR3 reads CASSFGLGTEPHEQYF. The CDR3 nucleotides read TGTGCCAGCAGTTTTGGATTGGGGACAGAGCCCCACGAGCAGTACTTC.

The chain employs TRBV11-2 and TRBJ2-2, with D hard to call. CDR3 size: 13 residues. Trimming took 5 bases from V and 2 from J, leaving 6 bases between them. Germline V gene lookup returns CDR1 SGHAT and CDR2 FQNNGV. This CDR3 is CASSLRNTGELFF. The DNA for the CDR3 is TGTGCCAGCAGCCTTAGAAACACCGGGGAGCTGTTTTTT.

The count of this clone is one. CDR3 amino acids: CASSYDFLRGGWTEAFF. CDR3 bases: TGTGCCAGCAGTTACGATTTTTTACGGGGGGGCTGGACTGAAGCTTTCTTT. V and J are TRBV6-2 or TRBV6-3 and TRBJ1-1; D might be TRBD1 (6 bases). With 2 bases removed from V and 5 bases from J, the gap between germline ends came to 21 bases. The CDR3 loop spans 17 amino acids. CDR1 is MNHEY, CDR2 SVGEGT, per germline.

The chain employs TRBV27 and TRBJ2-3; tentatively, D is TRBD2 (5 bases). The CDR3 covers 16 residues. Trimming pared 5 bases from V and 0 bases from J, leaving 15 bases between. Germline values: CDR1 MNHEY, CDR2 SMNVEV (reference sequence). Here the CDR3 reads CASSRNGVPSTDTQYF. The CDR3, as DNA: TGTGCCAGCAGTCGTAACGGGGTCCCAAGCACAGATACGCAGTATTTT.

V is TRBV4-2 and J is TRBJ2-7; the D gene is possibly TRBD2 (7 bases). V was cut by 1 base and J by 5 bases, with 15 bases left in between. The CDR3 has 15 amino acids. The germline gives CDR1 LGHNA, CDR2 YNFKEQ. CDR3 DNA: TGTGCCAGCAGCCAAGTTTCAGGGGACTACGACGAGCAGTACTTC. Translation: CASSQVSGDYDEQYF.

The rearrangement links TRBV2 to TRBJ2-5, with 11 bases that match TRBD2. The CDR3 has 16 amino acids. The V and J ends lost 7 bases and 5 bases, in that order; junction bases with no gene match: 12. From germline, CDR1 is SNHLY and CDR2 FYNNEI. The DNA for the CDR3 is TGTGCCAGCACTCCGGGACTAGCGGTACCCCGGGAGACCCAGTACTTC. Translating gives CASTPGLAVPRETQYF.

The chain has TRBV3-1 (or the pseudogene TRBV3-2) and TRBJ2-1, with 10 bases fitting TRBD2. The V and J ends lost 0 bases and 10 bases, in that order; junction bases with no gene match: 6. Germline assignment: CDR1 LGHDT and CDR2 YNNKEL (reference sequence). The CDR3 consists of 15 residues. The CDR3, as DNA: TGTGCCAGCAGCCAAGAAGCGGGGGGGCTGGAGGAGCAGTTCTTC. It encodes CASSQEAGGLEEQFF.

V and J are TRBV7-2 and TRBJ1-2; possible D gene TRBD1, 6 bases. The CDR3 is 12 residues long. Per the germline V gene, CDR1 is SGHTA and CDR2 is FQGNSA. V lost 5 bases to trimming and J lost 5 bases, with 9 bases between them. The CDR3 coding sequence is TGTGCCAGCAGCCAAGGACAGTATGGCTACACCTTC. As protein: CASSQGQYGYTF.

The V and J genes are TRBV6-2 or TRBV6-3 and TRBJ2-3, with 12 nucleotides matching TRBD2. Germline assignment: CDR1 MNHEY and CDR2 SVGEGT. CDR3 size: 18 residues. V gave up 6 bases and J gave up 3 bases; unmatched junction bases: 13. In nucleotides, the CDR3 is TGTGCCAGCAGCTCCCTCCGGCTAGCGGGGGGGATAACAGATACGCAGTATTTT. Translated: CASSSLRLAGGITDTQYF.

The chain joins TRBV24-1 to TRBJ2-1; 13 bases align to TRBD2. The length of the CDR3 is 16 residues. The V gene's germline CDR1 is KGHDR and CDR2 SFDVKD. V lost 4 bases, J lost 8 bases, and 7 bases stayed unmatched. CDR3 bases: TGTGCCACCAGTGACCATGGACTAGCGGGAGTATATGAGCAGTTCTTC. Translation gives CATSDHGLAGVYEQFF.

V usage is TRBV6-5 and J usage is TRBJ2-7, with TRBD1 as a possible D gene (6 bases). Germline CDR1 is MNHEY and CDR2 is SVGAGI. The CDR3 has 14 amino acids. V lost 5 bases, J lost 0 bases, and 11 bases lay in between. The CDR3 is CASSTRGGSYEQYF. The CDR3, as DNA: TGTGCCAGCAGTACCAGAGGGGGCTCCTACGAGCAGTACTTC.

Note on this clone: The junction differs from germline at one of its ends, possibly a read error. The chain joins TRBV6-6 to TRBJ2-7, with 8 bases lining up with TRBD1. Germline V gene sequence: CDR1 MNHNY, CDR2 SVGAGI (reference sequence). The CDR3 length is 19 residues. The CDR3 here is CASSYLTGDHSSSRGEQYF. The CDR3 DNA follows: TGTGCCAGCAGCTACTTGACAGGGGACCACTCAAGTTCTCGGGGCGAGCAGTACTTC.

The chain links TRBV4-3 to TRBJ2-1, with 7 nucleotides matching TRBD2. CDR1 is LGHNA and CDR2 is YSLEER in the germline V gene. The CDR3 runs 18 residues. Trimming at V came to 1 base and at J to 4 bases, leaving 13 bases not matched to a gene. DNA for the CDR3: TGCGCCAGCAGCCAAGGATTCAGTCGCGGGAGAGTGTACAATGAGCAGTTCTTC. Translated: CASSQGFSRGRVYNEQFF.

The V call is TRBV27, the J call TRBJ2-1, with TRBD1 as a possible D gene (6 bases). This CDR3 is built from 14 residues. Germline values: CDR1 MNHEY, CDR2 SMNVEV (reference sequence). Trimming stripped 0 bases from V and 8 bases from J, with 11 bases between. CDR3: CASSLSSGVDEQFF. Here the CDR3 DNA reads TGTGCCAGCAGTTTATCCTCAGGGGTAGATGAGCAGTTCTTC.

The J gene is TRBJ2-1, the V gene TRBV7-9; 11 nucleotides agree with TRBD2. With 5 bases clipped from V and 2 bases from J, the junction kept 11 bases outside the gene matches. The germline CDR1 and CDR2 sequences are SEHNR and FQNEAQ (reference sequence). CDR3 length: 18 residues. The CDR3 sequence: CASSPSSGGAKTYNEQFF. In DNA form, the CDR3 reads TGTGCCAGCAGCCCTAGTAGCGGGGGGGCTAAAACCTACAATGAGCAGTTCTTC.

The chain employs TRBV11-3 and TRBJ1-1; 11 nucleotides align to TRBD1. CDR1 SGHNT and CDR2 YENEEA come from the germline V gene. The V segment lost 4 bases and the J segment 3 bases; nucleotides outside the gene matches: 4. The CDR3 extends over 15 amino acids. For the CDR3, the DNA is TGTGCCAGCAGCTCGGACAGGGGGCCGTACACTGAAGCTTTCTTT. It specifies CASSSDRGPYTEAFF.

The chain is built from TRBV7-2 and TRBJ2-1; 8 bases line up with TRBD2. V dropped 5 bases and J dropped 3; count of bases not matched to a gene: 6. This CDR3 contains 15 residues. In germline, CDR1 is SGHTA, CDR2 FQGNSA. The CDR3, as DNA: TGTGCCAGCAGCGCGCTAGCGGGTAGCTACAATGAGCAGTTCTTC. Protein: CASSALAGSYNEQFF.

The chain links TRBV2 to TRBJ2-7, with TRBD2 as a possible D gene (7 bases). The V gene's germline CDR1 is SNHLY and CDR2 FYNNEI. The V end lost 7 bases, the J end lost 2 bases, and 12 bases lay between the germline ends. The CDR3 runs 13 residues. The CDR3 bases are TGTGCCAGCATGCGGGGGCAGACCTACGAGCAGTACTTC. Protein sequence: CASMRGQTYEQYF. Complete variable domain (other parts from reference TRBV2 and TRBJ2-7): EPEVTQTPSHQVTQMGQEVILRCVPISNHLYFYWYRQILGQKVEFLVSFYNNEISEKSEIFDDQFSVERPDGSNFTLKIRSTKLEDSAMYFCASMRGQTYEQYFGPGTRLTVT.

Here the CDR3 reads CASSQTDRYYGYTF. The CDR3 DNA reads TGTGCCAGTAGCCAAACGGACAGATACTATGGCTACACCTTC. This rearrangement joins TRBV19 to TRBJ1-2, with a weak D call TRBD1 (6 bases). The V end was cut by 6 bases, the J end by 3 bases, with 14 bases between. Germline CDR1 LNHDA, CDR2 SQIVND (reference sequence). The CDR3 extends over 14 amino acids.

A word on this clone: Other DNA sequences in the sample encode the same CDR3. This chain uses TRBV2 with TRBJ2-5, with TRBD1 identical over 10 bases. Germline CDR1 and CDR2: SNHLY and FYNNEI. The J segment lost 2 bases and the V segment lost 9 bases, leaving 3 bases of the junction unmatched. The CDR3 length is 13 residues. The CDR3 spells CASWTGGQETQYF. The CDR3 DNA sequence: TGTGCCAGTTGGACAGGGGGACAAGAGACCCAGTACTTC.

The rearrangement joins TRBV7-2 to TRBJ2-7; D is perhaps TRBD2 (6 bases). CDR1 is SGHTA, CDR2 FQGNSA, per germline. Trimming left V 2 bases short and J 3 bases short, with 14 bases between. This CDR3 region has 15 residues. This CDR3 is CASSLTLSGVYEQYF. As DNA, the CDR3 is TGTGCCAGCAGCTTAACCCTGTCGGGAGTCTACGAGCAGTACTTC.